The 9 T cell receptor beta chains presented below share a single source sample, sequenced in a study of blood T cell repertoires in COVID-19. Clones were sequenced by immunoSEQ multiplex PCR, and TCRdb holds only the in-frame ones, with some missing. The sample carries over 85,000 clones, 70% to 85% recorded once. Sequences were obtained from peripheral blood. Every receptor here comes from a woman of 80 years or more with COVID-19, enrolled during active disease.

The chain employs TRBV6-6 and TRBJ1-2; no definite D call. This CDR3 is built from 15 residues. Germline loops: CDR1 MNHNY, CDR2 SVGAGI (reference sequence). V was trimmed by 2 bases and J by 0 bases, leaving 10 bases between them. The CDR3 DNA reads TGTGCCAGCAGTTACATATTTGGCTCTAACTATGGCTACACCTTC. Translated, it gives CASSYIFGSNYGYTF.

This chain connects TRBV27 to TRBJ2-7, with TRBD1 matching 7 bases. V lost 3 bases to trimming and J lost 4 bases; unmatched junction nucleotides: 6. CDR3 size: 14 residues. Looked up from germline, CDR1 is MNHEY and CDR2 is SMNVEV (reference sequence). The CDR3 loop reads CASSFLGQSYEQYF. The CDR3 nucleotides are TGTGCCAGCAGTTTCCTGGGACAGTCTTACGAGCAGTACTTC.

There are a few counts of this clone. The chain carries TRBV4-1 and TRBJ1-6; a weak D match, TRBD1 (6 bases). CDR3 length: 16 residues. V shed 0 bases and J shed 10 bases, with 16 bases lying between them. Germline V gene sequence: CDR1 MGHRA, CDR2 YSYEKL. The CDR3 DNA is TGCGCCAGCAGCCAAGAAGGCAGGGGATGGGGATCACCCCTCCACTTT. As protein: CASSQEGRGWGSPLHF.

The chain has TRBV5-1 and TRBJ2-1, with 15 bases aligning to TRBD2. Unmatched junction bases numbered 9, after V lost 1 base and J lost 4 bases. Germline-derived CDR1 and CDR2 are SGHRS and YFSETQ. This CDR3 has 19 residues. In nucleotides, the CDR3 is TGCGCCAGCAGCTTGTCTCCGGGACTAGCGGGAGGTTCGTACAATGAGCAGTTCTTC. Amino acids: CASSLSPGLAGGSYNEQFF.

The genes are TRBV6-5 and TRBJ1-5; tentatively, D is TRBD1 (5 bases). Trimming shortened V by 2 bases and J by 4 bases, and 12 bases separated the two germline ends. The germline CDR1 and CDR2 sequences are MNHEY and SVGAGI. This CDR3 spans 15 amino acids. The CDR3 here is CASSYRGEPNQPQHF. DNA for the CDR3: TGTGCCAGCAGTTACCGGGGGGAACCTAATCAGCCCCAGCATTTT.

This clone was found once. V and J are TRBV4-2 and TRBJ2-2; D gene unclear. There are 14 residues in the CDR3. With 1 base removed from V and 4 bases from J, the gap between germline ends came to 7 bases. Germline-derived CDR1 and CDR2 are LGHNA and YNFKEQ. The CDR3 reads CASSQVTGTGELFF. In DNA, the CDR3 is TGTGCCAGCAGCCAAGTTACGGGCACCGGGGAGCTGTTTTTT.

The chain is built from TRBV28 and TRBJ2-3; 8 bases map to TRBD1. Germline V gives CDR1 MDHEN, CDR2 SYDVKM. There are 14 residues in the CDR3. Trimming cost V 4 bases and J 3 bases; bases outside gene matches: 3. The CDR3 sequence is CASSWTGRTDTQYF. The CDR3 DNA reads TGTGCCAGCAGTTGGACAGGGCGGACAGATACGCAGTATTTT.

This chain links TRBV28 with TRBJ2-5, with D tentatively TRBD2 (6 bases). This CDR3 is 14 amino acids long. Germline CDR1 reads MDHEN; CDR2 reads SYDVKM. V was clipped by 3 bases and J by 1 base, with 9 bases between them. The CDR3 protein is CASSFGLFQETQYF. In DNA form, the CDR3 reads TGTGCCAGCAGTTTTGGACTATTCCAAGAGACCCAGTACTTC.

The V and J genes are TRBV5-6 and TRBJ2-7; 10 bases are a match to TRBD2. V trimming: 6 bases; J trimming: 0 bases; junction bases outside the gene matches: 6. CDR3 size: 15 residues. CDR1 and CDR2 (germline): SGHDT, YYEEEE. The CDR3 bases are TGTGCCAGCACTCATCTAGCGGGGGACTCCTACGAGCAGTACTTC. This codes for CASTHLAGDSYEQYF.